This T cell receptor beta chain appears in the sequencing data of a study of shared T cell receptors in the human thymus. This clone has a handful of counts. The V gene's germline CDR1 is SGHNT and CDR2 YYREEE (reference sequence). Trimming removed 4 bases at V and 8 bases at J, with 15 bases between. CDR3 length equals 13 residues. The repertoire was sequenced with immunoSEQ multiplex PCR; TCRdb's copy has only in-frame clones and lacks some. The table lists some 660,000 clones, 70% to 90% of them singletons, with 0.0094% in the top ten. In addition, the sample was reused for a study of human thymus T cells. That paper adds: What related research reported was that thymic repertoires overlapped highly among unrelated individuals.

Sequencing was performed on thymocytes. The receptor's source is a boy in the first two years of life with a congenital heart defect. This chain joins TRBV5-4 and TRBJ1-1; no definite D call. Written as DNA, the CDR3 is TGTGCCAGCAGCCGAGGTGCCGGGATAGAAGCTTTCTTT. Translating gives CASSRGAGIEAFF.